This T cell receptor (beta chain) comes out of a study of T-cell reconstitution after alpha-beta-depleted transplantation in children. This clonotype was found many times. Antigen specificity is unknown. Study results and caveats: Roughly two months post-transplant, alpha-beta T cells reportedly originated from several hundred graft clones that had expanded. When one year had passed after transplant, most T-cell counts and diversity came from newly produced T cells. Recipient T cells and thymic progenitors that survived were the source of the high TCRbeta diversity seen at day 60 in some patients.

For TCRbeta, the library was prepared with unique molecular identifiers. Via MiXCR, TCRdb re-called the PCR reads, giving one row per CDR3 protein. The table shows 550,000 to 600,000 distinct CDR3 sequences, with more than 20% occurring only once. CDR3 length equals 16 residues. V gave up 0 bases and J gave up 1 base, with 9 bases separating them. Germline V gene sequence: CDR1 LNHNV, CDR2 YYDKDF (reference sequence). The TCR comes from a boy under three years old who had a stem cell transplant for acute myeloid leukemia, so the T cells may come from the graft donor. The chain has TRBV15 and TRBJ2-2; D may match TRBD1 or TRBD2 (5 bases each). The source material was PBMCs, mostly from graft donor cells, sampled 360 days after TCRalphabeta/CD19-depleted stem cell transplant. The CDR3, as DNA: TGTGCCACCAGCAGAGAGGGGGTATGGAACACCGGGGAGCTGTTTTTT. Translating it yields CATSREGVWNTGELFF.